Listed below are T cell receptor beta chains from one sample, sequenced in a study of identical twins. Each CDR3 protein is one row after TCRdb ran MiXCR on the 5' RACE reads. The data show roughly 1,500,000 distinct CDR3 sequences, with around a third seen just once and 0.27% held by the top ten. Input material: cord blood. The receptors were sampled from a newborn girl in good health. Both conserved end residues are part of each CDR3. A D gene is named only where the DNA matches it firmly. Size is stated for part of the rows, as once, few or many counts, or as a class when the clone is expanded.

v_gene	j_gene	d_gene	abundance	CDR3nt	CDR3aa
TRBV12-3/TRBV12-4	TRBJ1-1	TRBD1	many	TGTGCCAGCAGTTTAGGGGGACAGTTGAACACTGAAGCTTTCTTT	CASSLGGQLNTEAFF
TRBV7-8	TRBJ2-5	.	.	TGTGCCAGCAGCTTCATCCGGGATCAAGAGACCCAGTACTTC	CASSFIRDQETQYF
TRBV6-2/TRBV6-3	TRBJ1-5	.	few	TGTGCCAGCAGTTACCACGTCGGGGGGCCCCAGCATTTT	CASSYHVGGPQHF
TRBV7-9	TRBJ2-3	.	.	TGTGCCAGCGATAGCGGTGACACAGATACGCAGTATTTT	CASDSGDTDTQYF
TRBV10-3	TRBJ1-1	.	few	TGTGCCATCAGGGGTACGAACACTGAAGCTTTCTTT	CAIRGTNTEAFF
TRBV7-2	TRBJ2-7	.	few	TGTGCCAGCACTCCGTCCAGCGCGAACTACGAGCAGTACTTC	CASTPSSANYEQYF
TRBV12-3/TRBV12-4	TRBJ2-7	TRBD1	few	TGTGCCAGCAGCCAAGGACAGGGTCTAGGTTACGAGCAGTACTTC	CASSQGQGLGYEQYF
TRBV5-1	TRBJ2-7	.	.	TGCGCCAGCAGCAGACAGAGTACCTACGAGCAGTACTTC	CASSRQSTYEQYF
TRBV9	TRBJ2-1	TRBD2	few	TGTGCCAGCACCCCAGGACTAGCCAAACCCGACAATGAGCAGTTCTTC	CASTPGLAKPDNEQFF
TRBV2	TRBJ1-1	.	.	TGTGCCAGCAGCGCAGTATCGGCTAGTGAAGCTTTCTTT	CASSAVSASEAFF
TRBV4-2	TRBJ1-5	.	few	TGTGCCGGCAGCCAAGATCGGCAGGCGGGGCAGCCCCAGCATTTT	CAGSQDRQAGQPQHF
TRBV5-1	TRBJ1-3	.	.	TGCGCCAGCAGCTTGGCGGGACATTCCTCTGGAAACACCATATATTTT	CASSLAGHSSGNTIYF
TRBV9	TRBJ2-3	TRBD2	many	TGTGCCAGCAGCGTAGAGGCTAGCGGGCTAAGCACAGATACGCAGTATTTT	CASSVEASGLSTDTQYF
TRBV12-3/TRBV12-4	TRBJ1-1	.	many	TGTGCCAGCAGCTTAAGGCAGGGGCTGAACACTGAAGCTTTCTTT	CASSLRQGLNTEAFF
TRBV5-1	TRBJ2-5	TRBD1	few	TGCGCCAGCAGCTTGACTCCGACAGGGTGGGGAGAGACCCAGTACTTC	CASSLTPTGWGETQYF